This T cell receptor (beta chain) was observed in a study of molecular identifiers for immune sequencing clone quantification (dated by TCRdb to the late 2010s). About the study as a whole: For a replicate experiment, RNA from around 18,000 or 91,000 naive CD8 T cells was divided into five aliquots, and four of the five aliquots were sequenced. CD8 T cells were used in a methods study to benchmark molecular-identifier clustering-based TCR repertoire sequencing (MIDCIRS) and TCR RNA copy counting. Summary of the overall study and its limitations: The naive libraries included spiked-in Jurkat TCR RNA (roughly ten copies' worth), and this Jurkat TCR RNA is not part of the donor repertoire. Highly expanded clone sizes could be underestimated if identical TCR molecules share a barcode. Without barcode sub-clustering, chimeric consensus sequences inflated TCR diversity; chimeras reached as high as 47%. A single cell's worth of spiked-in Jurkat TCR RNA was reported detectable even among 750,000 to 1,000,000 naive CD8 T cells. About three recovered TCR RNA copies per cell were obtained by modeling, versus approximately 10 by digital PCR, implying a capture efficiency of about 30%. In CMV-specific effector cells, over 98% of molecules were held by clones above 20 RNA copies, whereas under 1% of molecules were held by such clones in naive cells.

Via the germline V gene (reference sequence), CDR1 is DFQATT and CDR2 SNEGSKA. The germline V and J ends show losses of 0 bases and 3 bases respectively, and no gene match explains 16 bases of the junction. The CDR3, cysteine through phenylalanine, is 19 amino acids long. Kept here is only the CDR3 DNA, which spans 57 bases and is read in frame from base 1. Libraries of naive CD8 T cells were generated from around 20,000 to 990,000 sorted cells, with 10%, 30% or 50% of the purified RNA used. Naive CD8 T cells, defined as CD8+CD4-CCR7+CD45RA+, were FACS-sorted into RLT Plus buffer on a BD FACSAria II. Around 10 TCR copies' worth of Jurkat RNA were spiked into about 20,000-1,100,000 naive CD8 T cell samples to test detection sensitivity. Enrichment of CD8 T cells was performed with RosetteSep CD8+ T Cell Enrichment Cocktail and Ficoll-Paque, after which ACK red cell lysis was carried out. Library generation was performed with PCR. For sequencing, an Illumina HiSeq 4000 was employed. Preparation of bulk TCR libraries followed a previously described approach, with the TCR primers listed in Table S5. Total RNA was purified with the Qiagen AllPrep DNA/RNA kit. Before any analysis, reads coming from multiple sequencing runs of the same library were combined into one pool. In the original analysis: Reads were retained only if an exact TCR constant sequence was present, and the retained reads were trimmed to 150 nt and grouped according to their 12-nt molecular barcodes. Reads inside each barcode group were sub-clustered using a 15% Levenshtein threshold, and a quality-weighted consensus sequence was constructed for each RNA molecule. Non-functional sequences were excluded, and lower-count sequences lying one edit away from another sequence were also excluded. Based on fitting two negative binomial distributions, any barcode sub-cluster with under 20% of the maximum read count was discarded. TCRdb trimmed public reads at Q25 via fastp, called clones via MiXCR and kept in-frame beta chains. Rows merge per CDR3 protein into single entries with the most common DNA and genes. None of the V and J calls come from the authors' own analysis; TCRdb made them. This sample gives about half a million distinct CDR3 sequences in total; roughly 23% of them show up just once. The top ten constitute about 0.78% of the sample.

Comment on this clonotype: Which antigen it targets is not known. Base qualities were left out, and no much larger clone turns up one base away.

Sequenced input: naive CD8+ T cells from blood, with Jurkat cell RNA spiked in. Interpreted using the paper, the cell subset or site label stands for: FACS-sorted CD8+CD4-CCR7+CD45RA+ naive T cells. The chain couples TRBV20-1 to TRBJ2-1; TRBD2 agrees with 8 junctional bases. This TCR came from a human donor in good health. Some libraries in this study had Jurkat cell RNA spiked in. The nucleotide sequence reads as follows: TGCAGTGCTAGAGATCAACCCGGGACTAGGCTTGAGAACTACAATGAGCAGTTCTTC. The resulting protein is CSARDQPGTRLENYNEQFF.